Presented here are 25 T cell receptor beta chains from one specimen sequenced in a study of T cells after yellow fever vaccination. TCRdb processed the 5' RACE reads anew with MiXCR; each CDR3 protein has one entry. Of around 330,000 distinct CDR3 sequences in the sample, around 3.6% were seen once. Sequenced here: PBMCs, sampled on the day of the yellow fever booster vaccination. These receptors were obtained from a young man who received the YFV17D yellow fever vaccine.

The V and J genes are TRBV7-2 and TRBJ2-3; D remains unclear. The CDR3 is 17 residues long. V lost 4 bases and J 4 bases, leaving 21 bases between the germline ends. Germline V gives CDR1 SGHTA, CDR2 FQGNSA. The CDR3 reads CASSSYTRTKSPDTQYF. CDR3 in DNA: TGTGCCAGCAGCTCTTACACCAGGACCAAATCCCCAGATACGCAGTATTTT.

This clonotype occurred many times. The chain's CDR3 is CSASRQGAYEQYV. The CDR3 nucleotides are TGCAGTGCTAGTCGACAGGGGGCCTACGAGCAGTACGTC. The chain uses TRBV20-1 and TRBJ2-7; 9 bases match TRBD1. Germline values: CDR1 DFQATT, CDR2 SNEGSKA (reference sequence). This CDR3 region has 13 residues. V was pared by 3 bases and J by 2 bases, with 2 bases of the junction left unmatched.

V and J are TRBV4-3 and TRBJ2-1, with 7 bases lining up with TRBD2. V lost 2 bases, J lost 7 bases, and 5 bases stayed unmatched. Germline V gives CDR1 LGHNA, CDR2 YSLEER. The CDR3 consists of 14 residues. CDR3 sequence (DNA): TGCGCCAGCAGCCAACTCCTAGCGGCAAATGAGCAGTTCTTC. This codes for CASSQLLAANEQFF.

The sample holds a few counts of this clonotype. The chain links TRBV7-2 to TRBJ1-6; TRBD1 matches 11 bases. V gave up 5 bases and J gave up 1 base; unmatched junction bases: 4. The CDR3 sequence is 17 residues long. Germline assignment: CDR1 SGHTA and CDR2 FQGNSA. The CDR3 protein is CASSARDRGSYNSPLHF. CDR3 in DNA: TGTGCCAGCAGCGCGCGGGACAGGGGGTCCTATAATTCACCCCTCCACTTT.

This clonotype was counted a few times. This chain links TRBV11-1 with TRBJ2-2, with unresolved D. Trimming removed 6 bases from V and 2 bases from J, with 10 bases in between. This CDR3 spans 14 amino acids. The germline V gene has CDR1 SGHAT and CDR2 FQDESV (reference sequence). The chain's CDR3 is CASRKKVNTGELFF. CDR3 nucleotides: TGTGCCAGCAGAAAAAAAGTAAACACCGGGGAGCTGTTTTTT. The entire variable domain, with the rest obtained from reference TRBV11-1 and TRBJ2-2, is as follows: EAEVAQSPRYKITEKSQAVAFWCDPISGHATLYWYRQILGQGPELLVQFQDESVVDDSQLPKDRFSAERLKGVDSTLKIQPAELGDSAMYLCASRKKVNTGELFFGEGSRLTVL.

This clonotype has a count of ten or more. The chain employs TRBV5-4 and TRBJ2-3, with 7 bases matching TRBD2. Germline lookup yields CDR1 SGHNT and CDR2 YYREEE (reference sequence). V trimming: 4 bases; J trimming: 2 bases; junction bases outside the gene matches: 7. CDR3 length: 15 amino acids. CDR3 region: CASSPRGINTDTQYF. CDR3 coding DNA: TGTGCCAGCAGCCCGCGGGGGATCAACACAGATACGCAGTATTTT. Looking up the rest from reference TRBV5-4 and TRBJ2-3 gives the full variable domain: ETGVTQSPTHLIKTRGQQVTLRCSSQSGHNTVSWYQQALGQGPQFIFQYYREEENGRGNFPPRFSGLQFPNYSSELNVNALELDDSALYLCASSPRGINTDTQYFGPGTRLTVL.

The table lists this clonotype with a few counts. The gene calls are TRBV29-1 and TRBJ2-3; possibly TRBD1 or TRBD2 for D (5 bases each). V was clipped by 4 bases and J by 0 bases, with 5 bases between them. The CDR3 contains 12 residues. Germline values: CDR1 SQVTM, CDR2 ANQGSEA. In DNA, the CDR3 is TGCAGCGTTGGGGGGAGCACAGATACGCAGTATTTT. As protein: CSVGGSTDTQYF.

This clonotype was seen many times. V usage is TRBV9 and J usage is TRBJ2-2; possible D gene TRBD2, 5 bases. Germline V gene lookup returns CDR1 SGDLS and CDR2 YYNGEE. The CDR3 sequence is 14 residues long. V gave up 6 bases and J gave up 7 bases, with 16 bases separating them. CDR3 region: CASTRTASGGELFF. In DNA form, the CDR3 reads TGTGCCAGCACCAGGACTGCTAGTGGCGGGGAGCTGTTTTTT. Supplemented by reference TRBV9 and TRBJ2-2, the full variable domain reads DSGVTQTPKHLITATGQRVTLRCSPRSGDLSVYWYQQSLDQGLQFLIQYYNGEERAKGNILERFSAQQFPDLHSELNLSSLELGDSALYFCASTRTASGGELFFGEGSRLTVL.

This clonotype was counted ten times or more. V gene TRBV7-2 combines with J gene TRBJ2-2; no clear D. The CDR3 has 14 residues. Trimming cost V 4 bases and J 6 bases, with 12 bases left between them. CDR1 and CDR2 (germline): SGHTA, FQGNSA. The CDR3: CASSSAAVPGELFF. In DNA form, the CDR3 reads TGTGCCAGCAGCTCCGCCGCGGTCCCCGGGGAGCTGTTTTTT.

In DNA, the CDR3 is TGTGCCATCAGTTCCCGGGACTCCTTGGAGACCCAGTACTTC. It specifies CAISSRDSLETQYF. The rearrangement joins TRBV10-3 to TRBJ2-5, with D perhaps TRBD2 (6 bases). Trimming took 5 bases from V and 5 from J, leaving 15 bases between them. The germline V gene encodes CDR1 ENHRY and CDR2 SYGVKD. The CDR3 has 14 amino acids.

This clonotype was detected many times. V usage is TRBV18 and J usage is TRBJ2-7, with 8 bases lining up with TRBD1. This CDR3 comprises 14 residues. The germline V gene has CDR1 KGHSH and CDR2 LQKENI. Germline trimming cut 3 bases from V and 7 bases from J; bases unmatched to any gene: 8. CDR3 in amino acids: CASSPGPRGQEQYF. The CDR3 DNA is TGTGCCAGCTCACCGGGGCCCAGGGGGCAGGAGCAGTACTTC.

This clonotype was seen more than once but under ten times. The gene calls are TRBV5-4 and TRBJ2-3; D remains ambiguous. Trimming left V 5 bases short and J 0 bases short, with 10 bases between. Germline CDR1 and CDR2: SGHNT and YYREEE (reference sequence). This CDR3 contains 14 residues. CDR3 region: CASRPAVSTDTQYF. The CDR3 bases are TGTGCCAGCAGGCCGGCGGTGAGCACAGATACGCAGTATTTT. Full variable domain (missing parts from reference TRBV5-4 and TRBJ2-3): ETGVTQSPTHLIKTRGQQVTLRCSSQSGHNTVSWYQQALGQGPQFIFQYYREEENGRGNFPPRFSGLQFPNYSSELNVNALELDDSALYLCASRPAVSTDTQYFGPGTRLTVL.

The chain recombines TRBV5-6 with TRBJ1-2, with D hard to call. V was pared by 0 bases and J by 4 bases, with 16 bases between. This CDR3 has 16 residues. Looked up from germline, CDR1 is SGHDT and CDR2 is YYEEEE. The CDR3 DNA reads TGTGCCAGCAGCTTGGCCCTCCTTCTGCCGTCCTATGGCTACACCTTC. Amino acids: CASSLALLLPSYGYTF.

DNA for the CDR3: TGTGCCAGCAGCTTCCAGGGGACTCCCCACGAGCAGTACGTC. As protein: CASSFQGTPHEQYV. The V and J genes are TRBV7-8 and TRBJ2-7, with D possibly called TRBD1 or TRBD2 (6 bases each). Deletions cut 3 bases from V and 5 bases from J, with 14 bases between. This CDR3 region has 14 residues. Germline V gene data show CDR1 as SGHVS and CDR2 as FQNEAQ.

This clonotype was detected ten times or more. This chain connects TRBV29-1 to TRBJ2-3; TRBD1 might be the D (6 bases). This CDR3 has 17 residues. The germline V and J ends were trimmed by 4 bases and 4 bases, with 24 bases remaining between them. CDR1 and CDR2 from the germline V gene are SQVTM and ANQGSEA. The CDR3 DNA reads as TGCAGCGTTGCCAGAAGTATGGACAGTATTTATTCAGATACGCAGTATTTT. This sequence encodes CSVARSMDSIYSDTQYF.

The chain combines TRBV20-1 with TRBJ2-2, with D perhaps matching TRBD1 or TRBD2 (5 bases each). Trimming removed 1 base from V and 0 bases from J, with 9 bases in between. The germline gives CDR1 DFQATT, CDR2 SNEGSKA (reference sequence). There are 15 residues in the CDR3. The CDR3 DNA sequence: TGCAGTGCTAGAGGGGACCGCGCGAACACCGGGGAGCTGTTTTTT. Its translation: CSARGDRANTGELFF.

The V call is TRBV4-2, the J call TRBJ1-6; 8 positions agree with TRBD1. The V segment lost 2 bases and the J segment 7 bases; nucleotides outside the gene matches: 10. Germline assignment: CDR1 LGHNA and CDR2 YNFKEQ. The CDR3 runs to 17 residues. The chain's CDR3 is CASSQPGTGELNSPLHF. DNA of the CDR3: TGTGCCAGCAGCCAACCCGGGACAGGAGAACTCAATTCACCCCTCCACTTT.

This chain links TRBV19 with TRBJ2-5; weak D call: TRBD1 (6 bases). The V end was cut by 5 bases, the J end by 1 base, with 8 bases between. The CDR3 extends over 13 amino acids. Germline assignment: CDR1 LNHDA and CDR2 SQIVND (reference sequence). In DNA form, the CDR3 reads TGTGCCAGTAGTTGGGGGCTCCAAGAGACCCAGTACTTC. Translating gives CASSWGLQETQYF.

This clonotype was counted at least ten times. The V and J genes are TRBV28 and TRBJ2-5, with D possibly called TRBD1 or TRBD2 (5 bases each). Per germline, CDR1 MDHEN and CDR2 SYDVKM. V dropped 2 bases and J dropped 5 bases, with 15 bases sitting between them. This CDR3 has 15 amino acids. The CDR3 spells CASSLAGREFETQYF. The CDR3 DNA is TGTGCCAGCAGTTTAGCGGGCAGGGAATTTGAGACCCAGTACTTC.

This clonotype was seen a few times. The genes are TRBV6-1 and TRBJ1-1; no clear D gene. V was clipped by 3 bases and J by 1 base, with 12 bases between them. CDR3 length: 15 residues. CDR1 and CDR2 from the germline V gene are MNHNS and SASEGT. This CDR3 reads CASSDATAGNTEAFF. CDR3 DNA sequence: TGTGCCAGCAGTGACGCCACGGCGGGGAACACTGAAGCTTTCTTT.

This clonotype was counted between two and nine times. This chain joins TRBV9 and TRBJ2-3; D uncertain. CDR1 is SGDLS and CDR2 is YYNGEE in the germline V gene. Trimming took 3 bases from V and 6 from J, leaving 14 bases between them. This CDR3 comprises 14 residues. CDR3 residues: CASSGAGFADTQYF. The CDR3 DNA reads TGTGCCAGCAGCGGTGCTGGGTTCGCGGATACGCAGTATTTT. The whole variable domain, filled in from reference TRBV9 and TRBJ2-3, reads DSGVTQTPKHLITATGQRVTLRCSPRSGDLSVYWYQQSLDQGLQFLIQYYNGEERAKGNILERFSAQQFPDLHSELNLSSLELGDSALYFCASSGAGFADTQYFGPGTRLTVL.

The sample holds many counts of this clonotype. The chain recombines TRBV6-6 with TRBJ2-3, with 8 bases identical to TRBD2. The ends lost 2 bases at V and 5 bases at J; junction bases unmatched: 15. Germline V gene lookup returns CDR1 MNHNY and CDR2 SVGAGI (reference sequence). The CDR3 is made up of 18 amino acids. CDR3 nucleotides: TGTGCCAGCAGTTACCGATTTCTTAGCGGGAAAACTGAAGATACGCAGTATTTT. It translates to CASSYRFLSGKTEDTQYF.

This clonotype was counted between two and nine times. The rearrangement uses TRBV12-3 or TRBV12-4 and TRBJ1-2; unclear D gene. Trimming shortened V by 7 bases and J by 7 bases, and 16 bases separated the two germline ends. The length of the CDR3 is 13 residues. CDR3 nucleotide sequence: TGTGCCAGCACCCTTCTGGGCAGCGGTGGCTACACCTTC. Protein: CASTLLGSGGYTF.

The table lists this clonotype with a few counts. The chain has TRBV21-1 and TRBJ1-2; the D call of TRBD1 is as the table states it, not checked on the DNA. TRBV21-1 counts as a pseudogene. The CDR3 has 15 residues. The CDR3 DNA sequence: TGTGCCAGCAGCAAACGGACAGGGGGGAACTATGGCTACACCTTC. Its protein is CASSKRTGGNYGYTF.

This clonotype was found many times. CDR3 amino acids: CSVDPRTGFTEAFF. In DNA, the CDR3 is TGCAGCGTTGACCCTAGGACAGGGTTCACTGAAGCTTTCTTT. The J gene is TRBJ1-1, the V gene TRBV29-1; 8 bases are shared with TRBD1. With 3 bases clipped from V and 4 bases from J, the junction kept 7 bases outside the gene matches. CDR3 length equals 14 residues. Germline CDR1 SQVTM, CDR2 ANQGSEA.